This is a list of T cell receptor beta chains from one sample in a study of shared clonotypes between healthy human individuals. Libraries were prepared by immunoSEQ multiplex PCR; TCRdb keeps only in-frame clonotypes and omits some of them. The sample consists of 1.5 million to 2.5 million clones, just under 95% of them appearing once. The sequencing input was naive CD8+ T cells sorted from blood. These receptors were collected from a man aged 18 to 30 in good health. The CDR3 runs from the conserved cysteine through the conserved F or W. A D gene is named only where the DNA matches it firmly. Size tells how often a clone was seen (once, few, many) or the class of an expanded clone, and some rows leave it out.

V,J,D,size,DNA,CDR3
TRBV5-8,TRBJ2-2,.,.,TGTGCCAGCTCACACGGGGACACCGGGGAGCTGTTTTTT,CASSHGDTGELFF
TRBV5-1,TRBJ1-1,.,.,TGCGCCAGCTCACTCAGCTTGAACACTGAAGCTTTCTTT,CASSLSLNTEAFF
TRBV5-4,TRBJ1-1,TRBD1,.,TGTGCCAGCAGCTTCACAGGGGGGGCCGCTGAAGCTTTCTTT,CASSFTGGAAEAFF
TRBV5-4,TRBJ2-5,TRBD1,.,TGTGCCAGCAGCTTACAGGGGCCGGGGGAGACCCAGTACTTC,CASSLQGPGETQYF
TRBV9,TRBJ2-2,.,once,TGTGCCAGCAGCGTTGCAGGGGTGGGCACCGGGGAGCTGTTTTTT,CASSVAGVGTGELFF
TRBV14,TRBJ1-1,.,few,TGTGCCAGCAACCTCCAAGGTGGGACTGAAGCTTTCTTT,CASNLQGGTEAFF
TRBV6-5,TRBJ2-5,.,.,TGTGCCAGCAGTTACGGGATTCAAGAGACCCAGTACTTC,CASSYGIQETQYF
TRBV4-2,TRBJ2-7,.,.,TGTGCCAGCAGCCAAGTAGAGGGGCGGGTAGGCGAGCAGTACTTC,CASSQVEGRVGEQYF
TRBV28,TRBJ1-5,TRBD1,.,TGTGCCAGCAGTCCGCCGGACAGGGGGTCCTCGGCGAATCAGCCCCAGCATTTT,CASSPPDRGSSANQPQHF
TRBV9,TRBJ2-3,TRBD2,.,TGTGCCAGCAGCGTAGAAAGCGGGGGGGCAACAGATACGCAGTATTTT,CASSVESGGATDTQYF
TRBV4-1,TRBJ2-3,TRBD2,.,TGCGCCAGCAGCCAAGACGGCGGGGGACGCACAGATACGCAGTATTTT,CASSQDGGGRTDTQYF
TRBV4-3,TRBJ2-3,.,.,TGCGCCAGCAGCCAAGATAAAGGACAGCCTAGCACAGATACGCAGTATTTT,CASSQDKGQPSTDTQYF
TRBV5-1,TRBJ1-2,.,.,TGCGCCAGCAGCTTGTGGGGGCGGGAAACTAACTATGGCTACACCTTC,CASSLWGRETNYGYTF
TRBV19,TRBJ2-7,TRBD1,.,TGTGCCAGTAGTTGGGACAGCCGCTACGAGCAGTACTTC,CASSWDSRYEQYF
TRBV27,TRBJ2-5,TRBD1,.,TGTGCCAGCAGTGGGGACAGGCCGCAAGAGACCCAGTACTTC,CASSGDRPQETQYF
TRBV30,TRBJ2-7,.,.,TGTGCCTGGAGTGTAGGACACTACGAGCAGTACTTC,CAWSVGHYEQYF
TRBV9,TRBJ1-1,.,.,TGTGCCAGCAGCCCCGGGCCCATGAACACTGAAGCTTTCTTT,CASSPGPMNTEAFF
TRBV19,TRBJ2-7,.,.,TGTGCCAGTAGCTATGGGGCAGGGTCCTACGAGCAGTACTTC,CASSYGAGSYEQYF
TRBV19,TRBJ2-5,.,.,TGTGCCAGTAGTATGGGGACCGTCCTCCCGGGGACCCAGTACTTC,CASSMGTVLPGTQYF
TRBV7-9,TRBJ2-5,.,.,TGTGCCAGCAGCAATATGGTCCAAGAGACCCAGTACTTC,CASSNMVQETQYF
TRBV9,TRBJ1-1,.,.,TGTGCCAGCAGCGCCGGCGCGGGGGGCCCCACTGAAGCTTTCTTT,CASSAGAGGPTEAFF
TRBV19,TRBJ2-1,TRBD1,.,TGTGCCAGTAGTCTCGGGACAGACAATGAGCAGTTCTTC,CASSLGTDNEQFF
TRBV7-6,TRBJ2-3,.,.,TGTGCCAGCAGCTTGGGCAGGTCGGATACGTATTTT,CASSLGRSDTYF
TRBV5-6,TRBJ2-5,.,.,TGTGCCAGCAGCTTGGCCCAAGGCAGGGAGCAAGAGACCCAGTACTTC,CASSLAQGREQETQYF
TRBV6-1,TRBJ1-6,.,.,TGTGCCAGCAGTGAATTGGGTACGGGTTCACCCCTCCACTTT,CASSELGTGSPLHF
TRBV9,TRBJ2-2,.,.,TGTGCCAGCAGCGCCGGGACAACCGGGGAGCTGTTTTTT,CASSAGTTGELFF
TRBV29-1,TRBJ2-2,.,.,TGCAGCGTTGCCGGGACACAGAACACCGGGGAGCTGTTTTTT,CSVAGTQNTGELFF
TRBV30,TRBJ2-3,.,.,TGTGCCTGGGCTTTAATGGGGGGAGATACGCAGTATTTT,CAWALMGGDTQYF
TRBV6-1,TRBJ1-5,.,.,TGTGCCAGCTGGGGGCAGAATAGCAATCAGCCCCAGCATTTT,CASWGQNSNQPQHF
TRBV6-1,TRBJ2-1,.,.,TGTGCCATCTCCTCGGCAGGTGGTGAGCAGTTCTTC,CAISSAGGEQFF
TRBV27,TRBJ2-7,.,.,TGTGCCAGCAGTTCGCTGGGGGCGGACGAGCAGTACTTC,CASSSLGADEQYF
TRBV6-5,TRBJ2-7,.,.,TGTGCCAGCAGTTACGCGGACCTGCGGGAGCAGTACTTC,CASSYADLREQYF
TRBV28,TRBJ1-3,.,.,TGTGCCAGCAGTTTTGGGAACCGGTTGTCAAACTCTGGAAACACCATATATTTT,CASSFGNRLSNSGNTIYF
TRBV2,TRBJ2-3,TRBD2,.,TGTGCCAGCAGTGAAGACGAGGAGCGGGAGACAGATACGCAGTATTTT,CASSEDEERETDTQYF
TRBV9,TRBJ2-5,TRBD2,.,TGTGCCAGCAGCGTAGAAGTCCGGACTAGCGGACAACAAGAGACCCAGTACTTC,CASSVEVRTSGQQETQYF
TRBV10-3,TRBJ2-3,.,.,TGTGCCATCAGCCGAGGGGACGTCACAGATACGCAGTATTTT,CAISRGDVTDTQYF
TRBV28,TRBJ1-1,TRBD1,.,TGTGCCAGCAGTTTCGGACAGGGTGAAGGGAACACTGAAGCTTTCTTT,CASSFGQGEGNTEAFF
TRBV11-2,TRBJ2-7,.,.,TGTGCCAGCAGCTTACATCCCTACGAGCAGTACTTC,CASSLHPYEQYF
TRBV27,TRBJ2-2,TRBD1,.,TGTGCCAGCAACCAGGGGGCCCTTCCGAACACCGGGGAGCTGTTTTTT,CASNQGALPNTGELFF
TRBV27,TRBJ2-7,.,.,TGTGCCAGCAGTTTCTTCGGCGAGCAGTACTTC,CASSFFGEQYF
TRBV7-9,TRBJ2-3,.,.,TGTGCCAGCAGCTTAGAAGTAGGGGGAGGTCGAAGAGATACGCAGTATTTT,CASSLEVGGGRRDTQYF
TRBV6-1,TRBJ1-3,.,.,TGTGCCAGCAGTGAAAAGCTCTTCTCCAGCTCTGGAAACACCATATATTTT,CASSEKLFSSSGNTIYF
TRBV5-1,TRBJ2-1,.,.,TGCGCCAGCAGCTGGGGTTTCAACGGGGTATATGAGCAGTTCTTC,CASSWGFNGVYEQFF
TRBV28,TRBJ1-6,.,.,TGTGCCAGCAGTGACTATAATTCACCCCTCCACTTT,CASSDYNSPLHF
TRBV4-1,TRBJ1-1,TRBD1,.,TGCGCCAGCAGCGACCGACAGGGAGGAAGGACTGAAGCTTTCTTT,CASSDRQGGRTEAFF
TRBV4-1,TRBJ1-2,.,.,TGCGCCAGCAGCCAAGGGGAATTAGGGTTTGGCTATGGCTACACCTTC,CASSQGELGFGYGYTF
TRBV10-2,TRBJ2-7,.,.,TGCGCCAGCAGTGGGGAAGGGGACTACGAGCAGTACTTC,CASSGEGDYEQYF
TRBV9,TRBJ2-5,TRBD2,.,TGTGCCAGCAGCGTTCGGGGGGGAGAGACCCAGTACTTC,CASSVRGGETQYF
TRBV27,TRBJ2-7,TRBD2,.,TGTGCCAGCAGTTTTAGCGGGAGTTTCTACGAGCAGTACTTC,CASSFSGSFYEQYF
TRBV27,TRBJ2-3,.,.,TGTGCCAGCAGTTTTGGGATTAGCAGACGCACAGATACGCAGTATTTT,CASSFGISRRTDTQYF
TRBV4-3,TRBJ2-2,TRBD2,once,TGCGCCAGCAGCCAGGGACTATCCACCGGGGAGCTGTTTTTT,CASSQGLSTGELFF
TRBV18,TRBJ2-7,TRBD1,once,TGTGCCAGCTCTCCGGACAGGAGACCAAGCTCCTACGAGCAGTACTTC,CASSPDRRPSSYEQYF
TRBV7-9,TRBJ2-5,.,.,TGTGCCAGCAGCCCCTGGGACATATCCCACCAAGAGACCCAGTACTTC,CASSPWDISHQETQYF
TRBV5-4,TRBJ1-2,.,.,TGTGCCAGCAGCTTCGGGGGCGGAACTAACTATGGCTACACCTTC,CASSFGGGTNYGYTF
TRBV9,TRBJ1-6,.,.,TGTGCCAGCAGCGATGGGCCCGCACCCCTCCACTTT,CASSDGPAPLHF
TRBV9,TRBJ2-1,.,.,TGTGCCAGCAGCGTAGGCCATGAGCAGTTCTTC,CASSVGHEQFF
TRBV7-9,TRBJ2-3,.,.,TGTGCCAGCAGCTCGTTTCCCTCTAGCACAGATACGCAGTATTTT,CASSSFPSSTDTQYF
TRBV28,TRBJ2-3,.,.,TGTGCCAGCAGTTTCGGCAGCCAACCCACAGATACGCAGTATTTT,CASSFGSQPTDTQYF
TRBV9,TRBJ1-6,.,.,TGTGCCAGCAGCCTAGACGGTTCACCCCTCCACTTT,CASSLDGSPLHF
TRBV6-5,TRBJ2-5,.,.,TGTGCCAGCAGCGATAGGGGACTCGGGCAAGAGACCCAGTACTTC,CASSDRGLGQETQYF